The rows below give T cell receptor beta chains drawn from one sample of a study of CD8 T cells in ankylosing spondylitis. A single record per CDR3 protein comes from TCRdb applying MiXCR to the 5' RACE reads. Found here are fewer than 500,000 distinct CDR3 sequences, about a fifth of them singletons; the top ten hold roughly a sixth. The sequenced sample consisted of blood, either unsorted or a sorted T cell fraction (not recorded which). All receptors come from a male donor with ankylosing spondylitis. CDR3s include the opening cysteine and the closing phenylalanine or tryptophan. A D gene is named only where the DNA matches it firmly. Clone size, where shown, is once, few, many, or a class for clones that have expanded.

TRBV4-2	TRBD2	TRBJ2-2	many	TGTGCCAGCAGCGCCCCCGCGGGAGTAACCGGGGAGCTGTTTTTT	CASSAPAGVTGELFF
TRBV29-1	-	TRBJ2-3	many	TGCAGCGTTGATGGACTACTCGCGGATACGCAGTATTTT	CSVDGLLADTQYF
TRBV20-1	-	TRBJ1-1	-	TGCAGTGCTAGTGGCCACATGAACACTGAAGCTTTCTTT	CSASGHMNTEAFF
TRBV5-1	TRBD2	TRBJ2-1	-	TGCGCCAGCAGCTTTGGGACTAGTTTGAACTACAATGAGCAGTTCTTC	CASSFGTSLNYNEQFF
TRBV5-1	-	TRBJ2-3	few	TGCGCCAGCAGCTTGGCCAGGGATACGCAGTATTTT	CASSLARDTQYF
TRBV20-1	-	TRBJ2-4	few	TGCAGCCACTGGGGGCTATCAGGAAACATTCAGTACTTC	CSHWGLSGNIQYF
TRBV5-1	-	TRBJ2-7	-	TGCGCCAGCAGCTTGGGACAGCTGGCCTACGAGCAGTACTTC	CASSLGQLAYEQYF
TRBV5-1	-	TRBJ2-7	few	TGCGCCAGCAGCTTTTCGGGGCAGGGAGATTCCGAGCAGTACTTC	CASSFSGQGDSEQYF
TRBV30	-	TRBJ2-1	few	TGTGCCTGGCGGACCCCCGGGAAGAATGAGCAGTTCTTC	CAWRTPGKNEQFF
TRBV20-1	TRBD2	TRBJ2-1	few	TGCAGTGCTGACCCCACTAGCGGGAGGGCCTCGAATGAGCAGTTCTTC	CSADPTSGRASNEQFF
TRBV29-1	-	TRBJ1-2	-	TGCAGCGTTGAAGGGACAGCATATGGCTACACCTTC	CSVEGTAYGYTF
TRBV10-3	-	TRBJ2-6	-	TGTGCCATCAGCCTGACCGGCGGGACCGGGGCCAACGTCCTGACTTTC	CAISLTGGTGANVLTF
TRBV20-1	TRBD2	TRBJ2-1	few	TGCAGTGCTAGAAGAGGGACTAGCGGGATCAATGAGCAGTTCTTC	CSARRGTSGINEQFF
TRBV7-8	-	TRBJ1-5	-	TGTGCCAGCAGCCCCGGACGGATCAATCAGCCCCAGCATTTT	CASSPGRINQPQHF
TRBV14	-	TRBJ1-3	few	TGTGCCAGCAGCTCGAGGGCCCTCCCCTCTGGAAACACCATATATTTT	CASSSRALPSGNTIYF
TRBV6-1	-	TRBJ2-7	-	TGTGCCAGCAGTACCTCCGACAGAGGTTCCTACGAGCAGTACTTC	CASSTSDRGSYEQYF
TRBV6-5	TRBD1	TRBJ2-3	-	TGTGCCAGCAGTTACTCGGGACAGATTTCGGGGGATACGCAGTATTTT	CASSYSGQISGDTQYF
TRBV29-1	-	TRBJ2-2	many	TGCAGCGTTGAAGTAGTAGGTTTTAACACCGGGGAGCTGTTTTTT	CSVEVVGFNTGELFF
TRBV3-1	-	TRBJ2-1	-	TGTGCCAGCTGCCTCCAAGGTAGACTATACAATGAGCAGTTCTTC	CASCLQGRLYNEQFF
TRBV6-2/TRBV6-3	TRBD1	TRBJ2-7	-	TGTGCCAGCAGACCAGGACAGGGTTTATACGAGCAGTACTTC	CASRPGQGLYEQYF
TRBV14	-	TRBJ2-3	few	TGTGCCAGCAGCCAAAGTGGGCCCGACACAGATACGCAGTATTTT	CASSQSGPDTDTQYF
TRBV12-5	-	TRBJ2-1	-	TGTGCTAGTGGTTTGGTAACCAGGGACCTCTACAATGAGCAGTTCTTC	CASGLVTRDLYNEQFF
TRBV5-1	TRBD2	TRBJ2-2	-	TGCGCCAGCAGCTCGGGAGCGGGGATCACCGGGGAGCTGTTTTTT	CASSSGAGITGELFF
TRBV20-1	-	TRBJ2-7	-	TGCAGTGCTAGAGATGGGATACGGAGCTACGAGCAGTACTTC	CSARDGIRSYEQYF
TRBV11-2	TRBD1	TRBJ1-4	few	TGTGCCAGCAGCTACGACTGGACAGGGACTAATGAAAAACTGTTTTTT	CASSYDWTGTNEKLFF
TRBV7-9	TRBD1	TRBJ2-1	many	TGTGCCAGCAGCTTAGTAGGACAGGGGTTTTTTGATGAGCAGTTCTTC	CASSLVGQGFFDEQFF
TRBV5-1	TRBD1	TRBJ1-1	-	TGCGCCAGCAGCTTCACTCAGGGGGCTGACACTGAAGCTTTCTTT	CASSFTQGADTEAFF
TRBV3-1	-	TRBJ2-5	-	TGTGCCAGCAGCCAGGACCAGCGGGTTACTGAGACCCAGTACTTC	CASSQDQRVTETQYF
TRBV24-1	TRBD2	TRBJ2-1	few	TGTGCCACCAGTGATACGGGACTACTTTACAATGAGCAGTTCTTC	CATSDTGLLYNEQFF
TRBV9	-	TRBJ2-1	few	TGTGCCAGCAGCGTAGCGGGACCCTCCTACAATGAGCAGTTCTTC	CASSVAGPSYNEQFF
TRBV5-1	TRBD1	TRBJ1-2	-	TGCGCCAGCAGCTTGGCCGCAAACAGGGGCCTGGGGGGCTACACCTTC	CASSLAANRGLGGYTF
TRBV20-1	-	TRBJ2-7	few	TGCAGTGCCTCCGGGGGTGGGGACTACGAGCAGTACTTC	CSASGGGDYEQYF
TRBV6-5	TRBD1	TRBJ2-2	-	TGTGCCAGCAGTTTCGCCGACAGGGCGAACACCGGGGAGCTGTTTTTT	CASSFADRANTGELFF
TRBV12-3/TRBV12-4	-	TRBJ1-1	few	TGTGCCAGCAGTTTGATGGAGATGAACACTGAAGCTTTCTTT	CASSLMEMNTEAFF